One and the same sample provided the 30 T cell receptor beta chains below, sequenced in a study of early T cells in non-severe SARS-CoV-2 infection. One entry per CDR3 protein results from TCRdb running MiXCR on the 5' RACE reads. The sample carries approximately 85,000 distinct CDR3 sequences, 9% to 15% recorded once. Material: whole blood. The receptor set was obtained from an adult who was a healthcare worker with PCR-confirmed SARS-CoV-2 infection or an uninfected control (not recorded which).

This clonotype was detected ten times or more. This chain connects TRBV29-1 to TRBJ1-1; 9 positions agree with TRBD1. CDR1 is SQVTM, CDR2 ANQGSEA, per germline. Unmatched junction bases numbered 16, after V lost 7 bases and J lost 4 bases. The CDR3 totals 16 residues. In nucleotides, the CDR3 is TGCAGCGCGGTTGCACAGGGGGCGCGTCTGGGCACTGAAGCTTTCTTT. Its translation is CSAVAQGARLGTEAFF. The full variable domain, with the rest looked up from reference TRBV29-1 and TRBJ1-1, is SAVISQKPSRDICQRGTSLTIQCQVDSQVTMMFWYRQQPGQSLTLIATANQGSEATYESGFVIDKFPISRPNLTFSTLTVSNMSPEDSSIYLCSAVAQGARLGTEAFFGQGTRLTVV.

This rearrangement joins TRBV7-2 to TRBJ2-7, with TRBD2 identical over 9 bases. The CDR3 is made up of 17 amino acids. V was pared by 3 bases and J by 2 bases, with 11 bases of the junction left unmatched. Germline CDR1 and CDR2: SGHTA and FQGNSA. In nucleotides, the CDR3 is TGTGCCAGCAGCTTTTCTCCCCGAGCTAGCGGGGCCTACGAGCAGTACTTC. This encodes CASSFSPRASGAYEQYF.

This chain uses TRBV4-3 with TRBJ2-7; 9 bases fit TRBD2. The V gene's germline CDR1 is LGHNA and CDR2 YSLEER. This CDR3 comprises 15 residues. V was pared by 0 bases and J by 3 bases, with 3 bases of the junction left unmatched. The CDR3 is CASSQDWREGYEQYF. CDR3 nucleotide sequence: TGCGCCAGCAGCCAAGATTGGCGGGAGGGCTACGAGCAGTACTTC.

V usage is TRBV10-3 and J usage is TRBJ2-3, with D perhaps TRBD1 (6 bases). The V end lost 8 bases, the J end lost 3 bases, and 9 bases lay between the germline ends. From germline, CDR1 is ENHRY and CDR2 SYGVKD. This CDR3 contains 12 residues. CDR3 amino acids: CAIRQGTDTQYF. CDR3 in DNA: TGTGCCATCCGCCAGGGGACAGATACGCAGTATTTT.

This clonotype has just a few counts. This sequence joins TRBV7-8 and TRBJ2-1, with no clear D. V was cut by 1 base and J by 3 bases, with 13 bases left in between. CDR3 length: 16 residues. CDR1 and CDR2 (germline): SGHVS, FQNEAQ. CDR3 in DNA: TGTGCCAGCAGCTTAGAGGGCGCCCCGGTCTACAATGAGCAGTTCTTC. This sequence encodes CASSLEGAPVYNEQFF.

This clonotype was seen more than once but under ten times. The V and J genes are TRBV30 and TRBJ2-1; D unresolved. Germline V lookup: CDR1 GTSNPN, CDR2 SVGIG (reference sequence). The CDR3 sequence is 12 residues long. V lost 0 bases to trimming and J lost 5 bases, with 5 bases between them. The CDR3 nucleotides read TGTGCCTGGAGTGTATCTAACAATGAGCAGTTCTTC. Residues: CAWSVSNNEQFF.

This clonotype is medium-sized (0.01 to 0.1%). The J gene is TRBJ2-2, the V gene TRBV20-1, with TRBD1 matching 10 bases. Unmatched junction bases numbered 14, after V lost 5 bases and J lost 5 bases. Looked up from germline, CDR1 is DFQATT and CDR2 is SNEGSKA (reference sequence). This CDR3 region has 17 residues. The CDR3: CSAPYFDRQGATGELFF. The CDR3 DNA reads TGCAGTGCTCCCTACTTCGATAGACAGGGGGCAACCGGGGAGCTGTTTTTT.

This clonotype was observed a handful of times. The rearrangement links TRBV11-2 to TRBJ2-3; 9 bases line up with TRBD1. The V segment lost 1 base and the J segment 0 bases; nucleotides outside the gene matches: 8. Looked up from germline, CDR1 is SGHAT and CDR2 is FQNNGV. The CDR3 totals 18 residues. The CDR3 DNA reads as TGTGCCAGCAGCTTAGTTGCCGGGACAGGGCTTAGCACAGATACGCAGTATTTT. Amino acids: CASSLVAGTGLSTDTQYF.

This clonotype appeared a few times. CDR3 DNA: TGTGCCAGCAGTTTCGGGGGGCGAATTACTGAAGCTTTCTTT. Translating gives CASSFGGRITEAFF. This chain connects TRBV12-3 or TRBV12-4 to TRBJ1-1, with D possibly matching TRBD1 (6 bases). This CDR3 contains 14 residues. V was trimmed by 3 bases and J by 5 bases, leaving 13 bases between them.

This rearrangement joins TRBV12-3 or TRBV12-4 to TRBJ1-2, with D hard to call. V lost 5 bases, J lost 7 bases, and 20 bases lay in between. This CDR3 has 15 amino acids. CDR3 sequence: CASSAGSLYAGGYTF. DNA for the CDR3: TGTGCCAGCAGTGCGGGATCTCTGTACGCCGGTGGCTACACCTTC.

The chain joins TRBV18 to TRBJ2-1; 9 nucleotides line up with TRBD2. The trim removed 3 bases at V and 3 bases at J, leaving 3 bases unmatched. Germline CDR1 KGHSH, CDR2 LQKENI. The CDR3 loop spans 15 amino acids. In DNA, the CDR3 is TGTGCCAGCTCACCTGGGACTAGCCTCTACAATGAGCAGTTCTTC. This translates into CASSPGTSLYNEQFF.

In DNA, the CDR3 is TGTGCCAGCAGCTCCCGCATGTGGGCAGGGAACGAAGCTTTCTTT. It codes for CASSSRMWAGNEAFF. The chain has TRBV7-2 and TRBJ1-1; a possible D gene is TRBD1 (5 bases). V was clipped by 4 bases and J by 8 bases, with 20 bases between them. The length of the CDR3 is 15 residues. Germline values: CDR1 SGHTA, CDR2 FQGNSA.

CDR3 protein: CASSLQERNEQFF. Here the CDR3 DNA reads TGTGCCAGCTCACTTCAGGAACGGAATGAGCAGTTCTTC. The rearrangement uses TRBV18 and TRBJ2-1; the D is unclear. Per germline, CDR1 KGHSH and CDR2 LQKENI. The CDR3 is made up of 13 amino acids. Between the trimmed V and J ends, which lost 4 bases and 7 bases, there was a span of 11 bases.

This clonotype was found a few times. The chain uses TRBV12-3 or TRBV12-4 and TRBJ1-2; 10 bases agree with TRBD1. The CDR3 runs to 16 residues. V lost 4 bases to trimming and J lost 0 bases; unmatched junction nucleotides: 5. The CDR3 protein is CASSSTGGAANYGYTF. The CDR3 coding sequence is TGTGCCAGCAGTTCGACAGGGGGCGCGGCTAACTATGGCTACACCTTC.

On this clonotype: A much larger clone lies a single base off, so this may be a read error. The genes are TRBV3-1 and TRBJ2-7; no reliable D call. In germline, CDR1 is LGHDT, CDR2 YNNKEL (reference sequence). The CDR3 has 14 residues. Here the CDR3 DNA reads TGTACCAGCAGCCTTTCCCGATCTTCTTACGAGCAGTACTTC. This encodes CTSSLSRSSYEQYF.

This clonotype came up many times. This chain joins TRBV7-4 and TRBJ1-4; 7 bases agree with TRBD1. The V gene's germline CDR1 is SGHVT and CDR2 SQSDAQ. CDR3 length equals 14 residues. The J segment lost 4 bases and the V segment lost 3 bases, leaving 2 bases of the junction unmatched. CDR3 sequence reads: CASSLGQFNEKLFF. The CDR3 DNA follows: TGTGCCAGCAGCTTGGGACAGTTTAATGAAAAACTGTTTTTT.

This clonotype was seen many times. The V call is TRBV11-2, the J call TRBJ1-2; D remains ambiguous. Per the germline V gene, CDR1 is SGHAT and CDR2 is FQNNGV. This CDR3 contains 12 residues. V lost 4 bases, J lost 4 bases, and 7 bases lay in between. This CDR3 reads CASSSGLYGYTF. The DNA for the CDR3 is TGTGCCAGCAGCTCCGGACTCTATGGCTACACCTTC.

With respect to this clonotype: The junction differs from germline at one of its ends, possibly a read error. J is TRBJ1-2 and V is TRBV9; a possible D gene is TRBD1 (6 bases). Looked up from germline, CDR1 is SGDLS and CDR2 is YYNGEE. The CDR3 extends over 14 amino acids. The CDR3 protein is CASSLGEGPSGALF. The CDR3 DNA reads as TGTGCCAGCAGCCTGGGGGAGGGACCCTCGGGGGCCCTCTTC.

This clonotype has only a few counts. The chain has TRBV3-1 and TRBJ2-7; no firm D call. V was pared by 0 bases and J by 2 bases, with 11 bases between. CDR1 is LGHDT and CDR2 is YNNKEL in the germline V gene (reference sequence). This CDR3 spans 15 amino acids. CDR3 in amino acids: CASSQDPVPTYEQYF. DNA of the CDR3: TGTGCCAGCAGCCAAGATCCGGTGCCGACCTACGAGCAGTACTTC.

This clonotype was seen a handful of times. V gene TRBV9 combines with J gene TRBJ1-5; TRBD1 matches 7 bases. With 4 bases clipped from V and 6 bases from J, the junction kept 10 bases outside the gene matches. CDR1 and CDR2 from the germline V gene are SGDLS and YYNGEE. CDR3 size: 15 residues. The CDR3 sequence: CASSPSGQASQPQHF. The CDR3 nucleotides read TGTGCCAGCAGCCCCTCCGGACAGGCCAGTCAGCCCCAGCATTTT.

The genes are TRBV7-9 and TRBJ1-2, with a possible D match to TRBD1 (5 bases). Trimming took 3 bases from V and 8 from J, leaving 16 bases between them. The CDR3 sequence is 14 residues long. Looked up from germline, CDR1 is SEHNR and CDR2 is FQNEAQ (reference sequence). The CDR3 sequence: CASSFGLGLEGYTF. CDR3 nucleotides: TGTGCCAGCAGCTTTGGTTTGGGGCTGGAAGGCTACACCTTC.

This clonotype appeared a few times. The V and J genes are TRBV20-1 and TRBJ2-1; 9 nucleotides align to TRBD2. The CDR3 is 12 residues long. CDR1 is DFQATT and CDR2 is SNEGSKA in the germline V gene (reference sequence). The ends lost 7 bases at V and 4 bases at J; junction bases unmatched: 2. CDR3 protein: CSGAGGYNEQFF. The CDR3, as DNA: TGCAGTGGTGCGGGAGGGTACAATGAGCAGTTCTTC.

CDR3 coding DNA: TGTGCCAGCAGCTTATTGAGGGGGAGTCCACCCCTCCACTTT. As protein: CASSLLRGSPPLHF. This rearrangement joins TRBV11-2 to TRBJ1-6; a possible D gene is TRBD1 (6 bases). Germline loops: CDR1 SGHAT, CDR2 FQNNGV. The CDR3 has 14 residues. Trimming took off 2 bases at V and 11 bases at J, with 13 bases between the two ends.

This clonotype was picked up a small number of times. CDR3 amino acids: CASRYWYHNEQFF. The CDR3 DNA reads TGTGCCAGCAGGTACTGGTACCACAATGAGCAGTTCTTC. The chain recombines TRBV12-3 or TRBV12-4 with TRBJ2-1; D unresolved. The CDR3 consists of 13 residues. Trimming shortened V by 6 bases and J by 5 bases, and 11 bases separated the two germline ends.

This clonotype was picked up a small number of times. The chain joins TRBV12-3 or TRBV12-4 to TRBJ2-7, with 12 nucleotides matching TRBD2. V was pared by 5 bases and J by 2 bases, with 4 bases of the junction left unmatched. The CDR3 has 15 residues. The CDR3 bases are TGTGCCAGCAGTCTCGGGACTAGCGGGCCCTACGAGCAGTACTTC. Translation gives CASSLGTSGPYEQYF.

V gene TRBV3-1 combines with J gene TRBJ2-5; TRBD2 agrees at 11 bases. The CDR3 runs to 15 residues. CDR1 and CDR2 (germline): LGHDT, YNNKEL (reference sequence). The junction had 6 bases not matched to a gene; V was cut back by 4 bases and J by 5 bases. The CDR3 loop is CASSRSGRAGETQYF. The CDR3, as DNA: TGTGCCAGCAGCCGTAGCGGGAGGGCCGGGGAGACCCAGTACTTC.

CDR3 nucleotide sequence: TGTGCCAGCAGTAACAACAGGGGGCCTGGAAACACCATATATTTT. It yields the protein CASSNNRGPGNTIYF. This chain uses TRBV27 with TRBJ1-3; 9 bases align to TRBD1. CDR1 MNHEY and CDR2 SMNVEV come from the germline V gene (reference sequence). V dropped 5 bases and J dropped 2; count of bases not matched to a gene: 4. This CDR3 comprises 15 residues.

This chain uses TRBV4-3 with TRBJ2-1, with D perhaps matching TRBD2 (8 bases). CDR1 is LGHNA, CDR2 YSLEER, per germline. V was pared by 0 bases and J by 7 bases, with 19 bases between. This CDR3 region has 17 residues. In DNA form, the CDR3 reads TGCGCCAGCAGCCAAGATTCCGGGAGGGGGCTGTGGAATGAGCAGTTCTTC. This translates into CASSQDSGRGLWNEQFF.

This clonotype was counted between two and nine times. The genes are TRBV11-2 and TRBJ2-7; D ambiguous. CDR1 and CDR2 (germline): SGHAT, FQNNGV. This CDR3 region has 12 residues. Trimming pared 4 bases from V and 3 bases from J, leaving 7 bases between. CDR3 coding DNA: TGTGCCAGCAGCTCCAATATCTACGAGCAGTACTTC. Its protein product is CASSSNIYEQYF.

This clonotype was counted at least ten times. The chain employs TRBV5-1 and TRBJ1-4; D not resolved. Germline CDR1 SGHRS, CDR2 YFSETQ. The CDR3 totals 12 residues. Deletions cut 5 bases from V and 4 bases from J, with 6 bases between. CDR3 in DNA: TGCGCCAGCAGGGAAGATAATGAAAAACTGTTTTTT. Its translation is CASREDNEKLFF.